The sequence of this T cell receptor (beta chain) was determined in a study of OX40 agonist ivuxolimab in advanced cancers. Regarding the complete study: The costimulatory receptor OX40 (CD134) was targeted by ivuxolimab, a fully human IgG2 agonistic monoclonal antibody. Patients were allowed to have had prior anti-PD-1, anti-PD-L1 or anti-CTLA-4 therapy, and approximately 43% of the dose-escalation patients had previously received checkpoint inhibitors. Among the approximately 54 dose-escalation patients, some 20 had hepatocellular carcinoma, 15 melanoma, 9 renal cell carcinoma and 9 head and neck cancer. A male proportion of 70% to 90% and a mean age of about 60 years, ranging from roughly 23 to 79, were recorded for the dose-escalation cohort. Intravenous ivuxolimab was administered to patients every 2 weeks at six dose levels: 0.01, 0.1, 0.3, 1.5, 3 and 10 mg/kg. Partial responses occurred in three dose-escalation patients, of whom one had hepatocellular carcinoma and two had cutaneous melanoma. Peripheral TCRbeta sequencing was intended to test whether TCR sequence diversity was altered and clonal T-cell expansion was caused by ivuxolimab. The paper covers the monotherapy dose-escalation part of the phase I ivuxolimab trial, which included N ≈ 50 patients.

With respect to this clone: The target of this receptor is not known. Within one base of it there is no much larger clone, and no base qualities were kept.

The trial excluded patients who had a history of autoimmune disease or who were on systemic immunosuppression. Peripheral blood for TCR sequencing was collected from all dose cohorts at baseline, on cycle 4 day 1, and on cycle 7 day 1. The samples were taken from a phase I, first-in-human, multicenter, open-label dose-escalation trial of ivuxolimab. The trial enrolled adults with locally advanced or metastatic head and neck squamous cell, hepatocellular, melanoma or renal cell carcinoma. Before TCR sequencing, CD4+ T cells and CD8+ T cells were sorted from peripheral blood as separate populations. For sequencing of the TCRbeta CDR3 region, genomic DNA was extracted from the sorted cells. The immunoSEQ Assay was used for sequencing of TCRbeta CDR3 regions. TCRdb holds this immuneACCESS table with in-frame rearrangements only. Some clones are missing; in checked studies, unresolved V genes explain under half, and the rest has no known cause. This sample lists 65,000 to 90,000 clones; 91% were detected once. The top ten hold 2.3% of the sample.

V is shortened by 3 bases, J by 8 bases, and the region joining them spans 12 bases. The CDR3 goes from the cysteine to the phenylalanine over 12 residues. The CDR3 DNA has 36 bases and is translated from base 1. From the germline V gene (reference sequence), CDR1 is GTSNPN and CDR2 is SVGIG. Study-level results and caveats: Clonal expansion of both CD4+ and CD8+ blood T cells was observed from baseline to week 6 at doses 0.1 to 3.0 mg/kg. Antigen specificity was not determined for the clonally expanded peripheral T cells. In the 0.1-3.0 mg/kg groups, partial responders had among the lowest normalized peripheral clonal expansion, particularly in CD8+ T cells. Low levels of normalized T-cell clonal expansion were also seen in some nonresponding patients. After ivuxolimab, CD8+ T cells had more expanded clones than CD4+ T cells on average.

This specimen consisted of CD4+ or CD8+ T cells sorted from blood, obtained in a trial of the OX40 agonist ivuxolimab. The TCR comes from an adult with an advanced solid tumor such as melanoma, head and neck, liver or kidney cancer. The chain is encoded by TRBV30 joined to TRBJ2-3, with the D gene not confidently named. CDR3 loop: CAWSPGRSTQYF. In nucleotides, the sequence is TGTGCCTGGAGCCCAGGACGTTCTACGCAGTATTTT.